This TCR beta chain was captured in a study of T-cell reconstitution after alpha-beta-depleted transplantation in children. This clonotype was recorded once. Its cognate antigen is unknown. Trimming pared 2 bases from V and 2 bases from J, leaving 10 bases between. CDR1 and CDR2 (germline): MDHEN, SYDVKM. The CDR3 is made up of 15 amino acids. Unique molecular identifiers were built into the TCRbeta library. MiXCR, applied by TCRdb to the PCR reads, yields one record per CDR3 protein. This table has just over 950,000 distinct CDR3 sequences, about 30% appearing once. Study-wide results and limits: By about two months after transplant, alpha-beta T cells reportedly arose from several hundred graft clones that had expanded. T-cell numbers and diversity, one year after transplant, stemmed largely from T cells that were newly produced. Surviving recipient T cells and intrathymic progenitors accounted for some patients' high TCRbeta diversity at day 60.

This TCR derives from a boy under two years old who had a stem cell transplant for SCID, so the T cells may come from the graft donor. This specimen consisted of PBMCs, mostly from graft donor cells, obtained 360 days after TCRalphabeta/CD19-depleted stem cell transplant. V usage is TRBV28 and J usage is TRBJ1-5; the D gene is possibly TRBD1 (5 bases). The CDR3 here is CASSLNRWGNQPQHF. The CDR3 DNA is TGTGCCAGCAGTTTAAACAGGTGGGGCAATCAGCCCCAGCATTTT.